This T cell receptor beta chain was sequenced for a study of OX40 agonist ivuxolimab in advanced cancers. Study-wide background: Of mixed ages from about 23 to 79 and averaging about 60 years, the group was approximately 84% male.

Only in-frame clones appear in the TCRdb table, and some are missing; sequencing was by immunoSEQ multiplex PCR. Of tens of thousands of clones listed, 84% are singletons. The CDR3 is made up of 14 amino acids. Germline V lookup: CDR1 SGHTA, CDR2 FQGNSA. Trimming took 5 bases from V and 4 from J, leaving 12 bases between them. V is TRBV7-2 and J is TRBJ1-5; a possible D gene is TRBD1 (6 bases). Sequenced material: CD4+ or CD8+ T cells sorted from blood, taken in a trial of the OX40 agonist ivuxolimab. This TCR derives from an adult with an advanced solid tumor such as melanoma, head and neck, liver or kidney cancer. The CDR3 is CASSPLQGNQPQHF. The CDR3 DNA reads TGTGCCAGCAGCCCGCTACAGGGAAATCAGCCCCAGCATTTT.